Reported below is one TCR beta chain. The antigen this receptor binds is unknown. The sample holds no much larger clone one base away, and base qualities are not on file. This sample was taken from a study of shared clonotypes between healthy human individuals (TCRdb year 2020). The study in broad terms: Three men and a couple of women, aged 18 to 49 years, made up the cohort. To increase sequencing depth and limit assay-specific biases, TCR repertoire library preparation and sequencing were carried out by different laboratories using diverse techniques. Per donor, leukapheresis produced somewhere between about 0.9 and 9.5 billion PBMCs. For each donor, CD4 naive and CD4 memory were each run on three plates, CD8 naive on two plates, and CD8 memory on one plate. To estimate repertoire size and how much clonotypes are shared between individuals, the study performed deep sequencing of blood TCR repertoires from about five healthy adults. Summary of the overall study and its limitations: Because the study included a small number of donors, the genetic and exposure-history diversity represented was limited. Clonotypes shared by all four sorted-subset donors showed higher generation probabilities than non-shared clonotypes. When a handful of donors were compared, the shared fraction of clonotypes was around 5% for naive CD4, around 3.5% for naive CD8, 2.3% for memory CD4, and under 0.5% for memory CD8. Only blood was sampled, and tissue TCR repertoires likely differ from those in blood. Pairwise subsampling indicated that sequencing depth was expected to affect the degree of clonotype sharing among donors. Rarefaction of sorted-subset datasets indicated incomplete sequencing despite the large sequencing depth. Naive subsets generally had larger estimated clonotype richness than memory subsets did.

Using the deep immunoSEQ assay, multiplex PCR amplified TCR CDR3 regions from genomic DNA. For each cell subset, the extracted genomic DNA was distributed evenly across all wells of several immunoSEQ 96-well plates, and each plate served as one replicate. Each replicate PCR for sorted subsets received 200 ng genomic DNA, equal to about 30,000 T cell genomes. Purified libraries were measured with a Qubit 3.0 fluorometer, size-checked on a Bioanalyzer 2100, and measured again with the KAPA Library Quantification kit. A separate single-read 150-cycle Illumina NextSeq 550 flow cell was used to sequence each immunoSEQ 96-well plate. In the paper's pipeline: Because only junctional sequences without quality scores were contained in the immunoSEQ output, filtering matching that applied to full-length reads could not be performed. To assign V/J genes and CDR3, sequences were annotated using PyIR, a Python wrapper for IgBLAST v1.9, with IMGT germline references. Reads were filtered out if the reads had weak V/J assignments (E-value above 1e-6), no CDR3, stop codons, out-of-frame junctions, or ambiguous translated residues. V3J clonotypes were defined by identical inferred V gene, J gene, and CDR3 amino acid sequence. Percentage overlap between repertoires was computed as shared unique clonotypes divided by the size of the smaller repertoire. RTK rarefaction, the Chao1 estimator, and Recon v2.1 estimates of unobserved clonotypes were used to assess repertoire richness. OLGA was used to compute generation probabilities for all TCRbeta clonotypes that the gDNA method yielded from a few donors. This immuneACCESS table, as held by TCRdb, lists in-frame sequences with V and J called but not all clones. Of the missing ones, under half trace to an unresolved V gene in checked studies; the others have no known cause. The V and J calls and clone size are taken from that table; D and trimming were inferred from the DNA. This sample has hundreds of thousands of clones in its table, and roughly 97% of those were observed once. 0.045% to 0.07% of the sample rests with the top ten.

CDR1 and CDR2 are read off the germline V gene as SGHRS and YFSETQ. The germline V end is reduced by 2 bases and the J end by 5 bases; junction bases left unmatched: 10. Spanning cysteine to phenylalanine, the CDR3 consists of 17 amino acids. The sequence is cut down to CDR3 DNA, 51 bases in frame from base 1. Donors were healthy HIV-negative adults with no recently reported acute infections or vaccinations. Every donor was a Caucasian adult residing in Nashville, Tennessee, USA. CD4+ T cells were enriched by magnetic negative selection, after which naive cells were positively selected on CD45RA and the negative fraction was taken as the memory subset. Blood was collected by leukapheresis, and PBMCs were isolated by Ficoll-Histopaque density gradient centrifugation and then cryopreserved in liquid nitrogen vapor phase. Purity and quantity of every magnetically sorted T cell population were checked by analytical flow cytometry. From each sorted fraction, genomic DNA was isolated and quantified by UV absorbance on a Nanodrop 2000c.

The clonotype comes from a woman aged 25 to 39 in good health. Sequencing was performed on naive CD4+ T cells sorted from blood. The cell subset or site label corresponds to: CD45RA+ positively selected. This chain is built from TRBV5-1 and TRBJ2-2; the central 9 bases match TRBD2. The CDR3 sequence is CASSFGSGRGGTGELFF. The nucleotides read TGCGCCAGCAGCTTCGGTAGCGGGAGAGGGGGAACCGGGGAGCTGTTTTTT.